This record looks at one T cell receptor beta chain sequence and its context. Its antigen is unidentified. The CDR3 consists of 15 residues. CDR1 MGHRA and CDR2 YSYEKL come from the germline V gene. 5' RACE with UMI labels generated the TRB cDNA libraries. From the 5' RACE reads, TCRdb lists one entry per CDR3 protein and no DNA. In all, the sample yields 150,000 to 180,000 distinct CDR3 sequences. The data belong to a study of CXCR3-negative and CXCR3-positive naive CD8 T cells. Naive cells were sorted as CD45RO-, CCR7+, CD27+ and CD95-. Study findings and constraints: Post-cryopreservation CXCR3 expression was partly diminished, and the bulk of assays employed fresh PBMCs. CXCR3-positive naive cells carried more hydrophobic TRB CDR3s than CXCR3-negative naive cells did. TRBV-TRBJ usage was alike in naive CXCR3-negative and CXCR3-positive cells but differed in memory cells.

The specimen sequenced was naive CXCR3+ CD8+ T cells from blood. Subset reported: CD45RO-CCR7+CD27+CD95- naive CD8+ T cells expressing CXCR3 (TNR3+). This TCR came from a human donor in good health. Some clones in this sample may be carry-over from other donors' samples. This chain uses TRBV4-1 with TRBJ2-1; the TCRdb D gene call, TRBD1, has no DNA to confirm it. The CDR3 loop reads CASSQAPGGLDEQFF.